The 10 T cell receptor beta chains listed next were all sequenced from one sample in a study of blood T cell repertoires in COVID-19. Only in-frame clones appear in the TCRdb table, and some are missing; sequencing was by immunoSEQ multiplex PCR. The sample records tens of thousands of clones, around nine tenths being singletons. The sample taken for sequencing was peripheral blood. These receptors were collected from a woman aged 45-65 years with COVID-19, enrolled during active disease.

J is TRBJ2-1 and V is TRBV5-4, with D tentatively TRBD2 (6 bases). V was shortened by 4 bases and J by 9 bases, with 23 bases between the two germline ends. Germline CDR1 reads SGHNT; CDR2 reads YYREEE (reference sequence). CDR3 length: 16 residues. The CDR3 sequence: CASSPQIGGNRGEQFF. The CDR3 DNA reads as TGTGCCAGCAGCCCACAGATCGGAGGGAATCGTGGTGAGCAGTTCTTC. Full variable domain (remainder filled in from reference TRBV5-4 and TRBJ2-1): ETGVTQSPTHLIKTRGQQVTLRCSSQSGHNTVSWYQQALGQGPQFIFQYYREEENGRGNFPPRFSGLQFPNYSSELNVNALELDDSALYLCASSPQIGGNRGEQFFGPGTRLTVL.

The chain uses TRBV5-5 and TRBJ2-1; D remains ambiguous. Trimming took 2 bases from V and 6 from J, leaving 9 bases between them. This CDR3 region has 13 residues. CDR1 SGHKS and CDR2 YYEKEE come from the germline V gene (reference sequence). The CDR3 DNA follows: TGTGCCAGCAGCTTCCTTGCGGTCAATGAGCAGTTCTTC. Amino acids: CASSFLAVNEQFF.

The rearrangement uses TRBV10-3 and TRBJ1-2; TRBD1 matches at 7 bases. Unmatched junction bases numbered 2, after V lost 2 bases and J lost 5 bases. The CDR3 runs to 13 residues. Germline CDR1 is ENHRY and CDR2 is SYGVKD. The CDR3 region is CAISEGQAYGYTF. The DNA for the CDR3 is TGTGCCATCAGTGAGGGACAGGCGTATGGCTACACCTTC.

The V call is TRBV14, the J call TRBJ2-1; a possible D gene is TRBD1 (5 bases). CDR3 length: 13 residues. Germline values: CDR1 SGHDN, CDR2 FVKESK. With 1 base removed from V and 9 bases from J, the gap between germline ends came to 10 bases. CDR3 nucleotide sequence: TGTGCCAGCAGCCAAGTTAGGGGCTCTGAGCAGTTCTTC. Translating it yields CASSQVRGSEQFF.

The chain joins TRBV6-1 to TRBJ2-7, with a tentative D call TRBD1 (6 bases). Germline CDR1 and CDR2: MNHNS and SASEGT. V lost 1 base to trimming and J lost 7 bases, with 20 bases between them. This CDR3 is built from 16 residues. The CDR3 DNA sequence: TGTGCCAGCAGTGAAGTCGGGGACACAGAGTTAAGGGAGCAGTACTTC. Encoded protein: CASSEVGDTELREQYF.

The CDR3 loop reads CASREIGETQYF. DNA for the CDR3: TGTGCCAGCCGGGAGATCGGAGAGACCCAGTACTTC. The chain joins TRBV18 to TRBJ2-5; TRBD2 is a possible D gene (6 bases). V lost 8 bases to trimming and J lost 4 bases, with 11 bases between them. CDR1 and CDR2 from the germline V gene are KGHSH and LQKENI. The CDR3 spans 12 residues.

The chain recombines TRBV6-1 with TRBJ2-2; D unresolved. The germline V and J ends were trimmed by 0 bases and 4 bases, with 9 bases remaining between them. CDR1 and CDR2 (germline): MNHNS, SASEGT. The CDR3 loop spans 15 amino acids. CDR3 in amino acids: CASSEAKLFTGELFF. CDR3 nucleotides: TGTGCCAGCAGTGAAGCGAAACTGTTCACCGGGGAGCTGTTTTTT.

This chain connects TRBV9 to TRBJ2-3; D remains ambiguous. V lost 0 bases and J 1 base, leaving 12 bases between the germline ends. The V gene's germline CDR1 is SGDLS and CDR2 YYNGEE. CDR3 length: 16 amino acids. The CDR3 sequence: CASSVGVPRGTDTQYF. For the CDR3, the DNA is TGTGCCAGCAGCGTAGGCGTCCCACGGGGCACAGATACGCAGTATTTT.

The chain is built from TRBV2 and TRBJ2-2, with 8 bases fitting TRBD2. The ends lost 0 bases at V and 8 bases at J; junction bases unmatched: 5. CDR1 and CDR2 (germline): SNHLY, FYNNEI. The length of the CDR3 is 15 residues. The CDR3 reads CASSEALAGSGELFF. CDR3 sequence (DNA): TGTGCCAGCAGTGAAGCTTTAGCGGGATCGGGGGAGCTGTTTTTT.

V and J are TRBV5-1 and TRBJ2-2; maybe TRBD2 (6 bases). The length of the CDR3 is 13 residues. The germline gives CDR1 SGHRS, CDR2 YFSETQ. Trimming removed 0 bases from V and 8 bases from J, with 8 bases in between. The CDR3 loop reads CASSLALAGELFF. The CDR3 nucleotides read TGCGCCAGCAGCTTGGCACTAGCTGGGGAGCTGTTTTTT.